A single T cell receptor (beta chain) is shown here with its context. The antigen remains undetermined. These data originate in a study of cytomegalovirus exposure and HLA in healthy donors. Study findings and constraints: Prior analysis indicated that the majority of TCR beta V segments exhibited productivity approximately 90% or approximately 30% of the time. Using a false discovery rate of 0.05, a later analysis showed that some 16,000 TCR beta sequences were associated with HLA alleles.

The PCR was carried out with 60 Vbeta primers and 13 Jbeta primers. Study processing details: The count from a later analysis was about 80 million unique TCR beta chains, some 10 million of them shared. Libraries were prepared by immunoSEQ multiplex PCR; TCRdb keeps only in-frame clonotypes and omits some of them. Clone size and the V and J calls come from that table; the DNA yielded D and trimming. Here the sample spans 100,000 to 150,000 clones, over 70% being singletons. The CDR3 has 15 amino acids. Unmatched junction bases numbered 7, after V lost 6 bases and J lost 2 bases. The germline CDR1 and CDR2 sequences are LNHDA and SQIVND (reference sequence).

V usage is TRBV19 and J usage is TRBJ2-3, with 8 bases fitting TRBD2. This TCR was sampled from a man between 18 and 29 years old in good health and CMV-seropositive. Sequenced material: PBMCs. CDR3 region: CASSGRAPYTDTQYF. Here the CDR3 DNA reads TGTGCCAGTAGCGGGAGGGCCCCATACACAGATACGCAGTATTTT.